These 4 T cell receptor beta chains were sequenced from one sample in a study of shared clonotypes between healthy human individuals. TCRdb's table, derived via immunoSEQ multiplex PCR, lists solely in-frame clones and lacks some. Of approximately 2.3 million clones in the sample, over 90% were seen once. The sample consisted of naive CD4+ T cells from PBMCs. Documented subset: CD45RA+ positively selected. These receptors were obtained from a man in his late teens or twenties in good health. Some clones in this sample may be carry-over from other donors' samples.

Worth noting for this clone: Other DNA sequences within the sample encode an identical CDR3. The V call is TRBV5-1, the J call TRBJ2-3; a possible D gene is TRBD2 (6 bases). Germline V CDR1 and CDR2: SGHRS, YFSETQ. The V and J ends lost 4 bases and 1 base respectively, with 13 bases between them. CDR3 size: 15 residues. CDR3 region: CASSLGGVGTDTQYF. CDR3 sequence (DNA): TGCGCCAGCAGCCTTGGCGGGGTCGGCACAGATACGCAGTATTTT.

The rearrangement uses TRBV18 and TRBJ2-2, with 7 nucleotides matching TRBD1. V lost 4 bases, J lost 2 bases, and 10 bases stayed unmatched. Germline assignment: CDR1 KGHSH and CDR2 LQKENI. The CDR3 contains 17 residues. CDR3 region: CASSQLTTGINTGELFF. CDR3 nucleotides: TGTGCCAGCTCACAACTGACGACAGGGATCAACACCGGGGAGCTGTTTTTT.

This chain connects TRBV27 to TRBJ1-3, with TRBD1 as a possible D gene (5 bases). The ends were cut back, 2 bases at V and 0 bases at J, with 14 bases in the middle. Germline-derived CDR1 and CDR2 are MNHEY and SMNVEV (reference sequence). This CDR3 contains 17 residues. As DNA, the CDR3 is TGTGCCAGCAGTTTACCTACAGGACGCAGCTCTGGAAACACCATATATTTT. Residues: CASSLPTGRSSGNTIYF.

The chain recombines TRBV5-1 with TRBJ1-2; no firm D call. The CDR3 length is 13 residues. V lost 2 bases, J lost 5 bases, and 10 bases lay in between. Germline CDR1 SGHRS, CDR2 YFSETQ. The chain's CDR3 is CASSFSQQYGYTF. In nucleotides, the CDR3 is TGCGCCAGCAGCTTTTCCCAGCAGTATGGCTACACCTTC. The variable domain in full, completed from reference TRBV5-1 and TRBJ1-2, reads KAGVTQTPRYLIKTRGQQVTLSCSPISGHRSVSWYQQTPGQGLQFLFEYFSETQRNKGNFPGRFSGRQFSNSRSEMNVSTLELGDSALYLCASSFSQQYGYTFGSGTRLTVV.